This T cell receptor beta chain was profiled in a study of blood T cell repertoires in COVID-19. Study-wide background: The origin of the acute and convalescent COVID-19 samples was the United States, Italy and Spain. The analysed material was cDNA or gDNA that came from T cells, B-cell-depleted T cells, or PBMCs.

This clone was seen once. The CDR3 totals 14 residues. V lost 4 bases and J 1 base, leaving 10 bases between the germline ends. Germline CDR1 reads LGHDT; CDR2 reads YNNKEL (reference sequence). TCRdb's copy holds only in-frame clones and misses some; the assay was immunoSEQ multiplex PCR. The data contain 150,000 or so clones, approximately 80% of them singletons. The source is a woman older than 75 with acute or convalescent COVID-19. Sequenced input: peripheral blood. The chain links TRBV3-1 (or the pseudogene TRBV3-2) to TRBJ1-1; tentatively, D is TRBD1 (5 bases). CDR3 bases: TGTGCCAGCAGCCGGGACTTTTCGAACACTGAAGCTTTCTTT. This codes for CASSRDFSNTEAFF.